The rows below give T cell receptor beta chains drawn from one sample of a study of neurological immune-mediated disorders. TCRdb reanalysed the 5' RACE reads using MiXCR and keeps one entry per CDR3 protein. The sample holds 50,000 or so distinct CDR3 sequences, 20% to 30% seen once. Input material: PBMCs. The receptors here all came from a woman aged 70-85 years in good health. Both conserved end residues are part of each CDR3. The D gene is left open where the match is weak. Where a row states a size, it is once, few, many or the class of an expanded clone; other rows omit it.

>TRBV4-1|16|-|-|TRBJ2-7
CASSPLVALRLYEQYF
TGCGCCAGCAGCCCGCTTGTCGCCCTACGTCTGTACGAGCAGTACTTC
>TRBV5-1|17|many|TRBD1|TRBJ1-4
CASSLIFGGQGGEKLFF
TGCGCCAGCAGCTTGATATTCGGCGGACAGGGCGGGGAAAAACTGTTTTTT
>TRBV5-1|12|many|-|TRBJ2-7
CASSLPSYEQYF
TGCGCCAGCAGCCTACCTTCCTACGAGCAGTACTTC
>TRBV3-1|16|many|TRBD2|TRBJ2-7
CASSQGSAGGSYEQYF
TGTGCCAGCAGCCAAGGGTCCGCGGGAGGGTCCTACGAGCAGTACTTC
>TRBV7-2|15|many|TRBD1|TRBJ1-5
CASSLVTGVDQPQHF
TGTGCCAGCAGCTTAGTTACAGGGGTGGATCAGCCCCAGCATTTT
>TRBV10-3|14|-|TRBD2|TRBJ2-3
CAISAARGGNTQYF
TGTGCCATCAGTGCGGCGCGGGGGGGTAATACGCAGTATTTT
>TRBV14|16|many|-|TRBJ2-1
CASSQDLVGAGGEQFF
TGTGCCAGCAGCCAAGATCTCGTGGGCGCGGGTGGTGAGCAGTTCTTC
>TRBV5-1|16|many|-|TRBJ2-6
CASSLGGSSGANVLTF
TGCGCCAGCAGCTTGGGGGGCAGCTCTGGGGCCAACGTCCTGACTTTC
>TRBV7-9|17|-|-|TRBJ2-1
CASSPHPQGRTIYEQFF
TGTGCCAGCAGCCCCCATCCCCAGGGGCGAACGATCTATGAGCAGTTCTTC
>TRBV14|13|-|-|TRBJ2-7
CASSQDQDRPLYF
TGTGCCAGCAGCCAAGATCAGGACCGACCCTTGTACTTC
>TRBV5-1|15|many|-|TRBJ2-5
CASSPGTLGRETQYF
TGCGCCAGCAGCCCCGGGACACTCGGACGGGAGACCCAGTACTTC
>TRBV25-1|15|many|-|TRBJ2-1
CASSVGGGPLNEQFF
TGTGCCAGCAGTGTTGGGGGAGGCCCCCTCAATGAGCAGTTCTTC
>TRBV30|13|-|-|TRBJ2-1
CAWNTGNKQELIF
TGTGCCTGGAACACAGGGAACAAGCAGGAGTTGATTTTC
>TRBV4-1|18|few|-|TRBJ1-3
CASSQDPSDSFSGNTIYF
TGCGCCAGCAGCCAAGATCCGTCGGACAGCTTTTCTGGAAACACCATATATTTT
>TRBV7-2|14|many|-|TRBJ2-7
CASSFAGGPYEQYF
TGTGCCAGCAGCTTCGCCGGGGGTCCTTACGAGCAGTACTTC
>TRBV5-5|14|-|TRBD2|TRBJ2-7
CASSSSGASYEQYF
TGTGCCAGCAGCAGTAGCGGGGCCTCCTACGAGCAGTACTTC
>TRBV12-3/TRBV12-4|14|many|-|TRBJ1-5
CASSFRVGNQPQHF
TGTGCCAGCAGTTTTAGGGTAGGCAATCAGCCCCAGCATTTT
>TRBV5-1|16|-|TRBD2|TRBJ2-1
CASSPWAGGGNNEQFF
TGCGCCAGCAGCCCCTGGGCGGGCGGGGGGAACAATGAGCAGTTCTTC
>TRBV28|13|-|TRBD1|TRBJ1-2
CASKPGGNYGYTF
TGTGCCAGCAAACCAGGGGGCAACTATGGCTACACCTTC
>TRBV2|15|many|-|TRBJ2-2
CASSEPLSTTGELFF
TGTGCCAGCAGTGAGCCACTGAGCACCACCGGGGAGCTGTTTTTT
>TRBV5-1|18|many|TRBD2|TRBJ2-3
CASSLNPGGLAGADTQYF
TGCGCCAGCAGCTTGAATCCTGGAGGACTAGCGGGCGCAGATACGCAGTATTTT
>TRBV11-3|15|many|TRBD1|TRBJ2-1
CASSPGQGGNNEQFF
TGTGCCAGCAGCCCGGGACAGGGAGGTAACAATGAGCAGTTCTTC
>TRBV7-2|14|-|TRBD1|TRBJ2-5
CASSPRTGEKTQYF
TGTGCCAGCAGCCCTAGGACAGGGGAGAAGACCCAGTACTTC
>TRBV7-2|15|many|-|TRBJ2-5
CASSLGSGGRETQYF
TGTGCCAGCAGCTTAGGATCTGGGGGAAGGGAGACCCAGTACTTC
>TRBV4-3|19|many|-|TRBJ2-1
CASSQDAWKSVLRLDEQFF
TGCGCCAGCAGCCAAGATGCCTGGAAGTCGGTCCTCCGGTTGGATGAGCAGTTCTTC
>TRBV6-6|14|many|-|TRBJ1-1
CASRPPRVGTEAFF
TGTGCCAGCAGACCCCCCAGGGTGGGCACTGAAGCTTTCTTT
>TRBV20-1|15|many|TRBD2|TRBJ2-7
CSASPRTSGIYEQYF
TGCAGTGCTAGCCCGAGGACTAGCGGGATTTACGAGCAGTACTTC
>TRBV20-1|13|many|TRBD1|TRBJ1-5
CSVGQGVIQPQHF
TGCAGTGTGGGTCAGGGGGTCATTCAGCCCCAGCATTTT
>TRBV3-1|18|-|-|TRBJ2-6
CASTFRGTVVSGANVLTF
TGTGCCAGCACCTTTCGGGGGACGGTTGTCTCTGGGGCCAACGTCCTGACTTTC
>TRBV7-2|15|once|-|TRBJ2-5
CASSTLGVFLETQYF
TGTGCCAGCAGTACCTTGGGAGTGTTCCTAGAGACCCAGTACTTC
>TRBV5-1|13|many|-|TRBJ2-2
CASSRLPSGELFF
TGCGCCAGCTCCCGACTCCCCTCAGGGGAGCTGTTTTTT
>TRBV6-5|15|-|-|TRBJ2-7
CASRETGTLGYEQYF
TGTGCCAGCAGAGAGACCGGGACCTTGGGCTACGAGCAGTACTTC
>TRBV30|14|-|-|TRBJ2-3
CAWSRGGAADTQYF
TGTGCCTGGAGTCGTGGGGGAGCTGCAGATACGCAGTATTTT
>TRBV9|13|once|-|TRBJ2-1
CASSPGPHNEQFF
TGTGCCAGCAGCCCTGGGCCGCACAATGAGCAGTTCTTC
>TRBV4-3|16|many|-|TRBJ2-3
CASSQDDGGAADTQYF
TGCGCCAGCAGCCAAGATGACGGGGGCGCTGCAGATACGCAGTATTTT
>TRBV20-1|14|once|-|TRBJ2-1
CSAGTPYVLNEQFF
TGCAGTGCTGGGACTCCTTATGTCCTTAATGAGCAGTTCTTC
>TRBV5-5|16|many|TRBD1|TRBJ1-4
CASRERAGQDNEKLFF
TGTGCCAGCAGGGAAAGGGCGGGACAGGATAATGAAAAACTGTTTTTT
>TRBV5-1|14|many|-|TRBJ2-5
CASSLAGRQETQYF
TGCGCCAGCAGCTTGGCTGGGAGACAAGAGACCCAGTACTTC
>TRBV5-1|14|-|-|TRBJ2-3
CASSLKGGTDTQYF
TGCGCCAGCAGCTTGAAGGGTGGCACAGATACGCAGTATTTT
>TRBV6-2/TRBV6-3|13|many|-|TRBJ2-5
CASSRGTAETQYF
TGTGCCAGCAGTCGGGGGACAGCAGAGACCCAGTACTTC
>TRBV6-1|18|many|-|TRBJ1-6
CASSARLGGARRDSPLHF
TGTGCCAGCAGCGCCCGCCTGGGAGGGGCGCGGAGAGATTCACCCCTCCACTTT
>TRBV5-5|12|many|-|TRBJ2-5
CASSLPRETQYF
TGTGCCAGCAGCTTGCCCAGGGAGACCCAGTACTTC
>TRBV10-3|15|many|-|TRBJ1-2
CAISESRRANYGYTF
TGTGCCATCAGTGAGTCGAGGAGGGCTAACTATGGCTACACCTTC
>TRBV20-1|13|many|-|TRBJ2-1
CSARKLAYNEQFF
TGCAGTGCTAGAAAACTAGCCTACAATGAGCAGTTCTTC
>TRBV5-1|16|many|-|TRBJ1-2
CASSFDKPPMGYGYTF
TGCGCCAGCAGCTTCGATAAACCCCCCATGGGCTATGGCTACACCTTC
>TRBV5-1|16|many|-|TRBJ1-4
CASSLVSGPTNEKLFF
TGCGCCAGCAGCTTGGTATCTGGACCAACTAATGAAAAACTGTTTTTT
>TRBV20-1|14|-|-|TRBJ2-3
CSATPGGNTDTQYF
TGCAGTGCTACCCCTGGGGGGAACACAGATACGCAGTATTTT
>TRBV6-1|14|many|-|TRBJ2-7
CASSEWSFSYEQYF
TGTGCCAGCAGTGAGTGGAGCTTCTCCTACGAGCAGTACTTC
>TRBV5-1|14|many|TRBD1|TRBJ2-1
CASSLGDRYNEQFF
TGCGCCAGCAGCTTGGGGGACAGGTACAATGAGCAGTTCTTC
>TRBV7-2|13|many|-|TRBJ1-2
CASSSRRDYGYTF
TGTGCCAGCAGCTCCCGGCGGGACTATGGCTACACCTTC
>TRBV20-1|16|many|TRBD2|TRBJ2-2
CSARDRLAGETGELFF
TGCAGTGCTAGAGATAGACTAGCGGGAGAGACCGGGGAGCTGTTTTTT
>TRBV29-1|15|many|-|TRBJ2-7
CSVEGLTGHSYEQYF
TGCAGCGTTGAAGGCCTTACAGGGCACTCCTACGAGCAGTACTTC
>TRBV20-1|13|-|TRBD2|TRBJ2-1
CSASPSGNNEQFF
TGCAGTGCTAGCCCTAGCGGGAACAATGAGCAGTTCTTC
>TRBV20-1|17|-|-|TRBJ1-6
CSARDLREGTYNSPLHF
TGCAGTGCTAGAGATCTCAGGGAAGGTACATATAATTCACCCCTCCACTTT
>TRBV7-2|12|many|-|TRBJ1-5
CASSFYAQPQHF
TGTGCCAGCAGCTTCTACGCTCAGCCCCAGCATTTT
>TRBV5-1|16|-|TRBD2|TRBJ2-3
CASSVGTSGFTYTQYF
TGTGCCAGCAGCGTCGGGACTAGCGGCTTCACATATACGCAGTATTTT
>TRBV29-1|13|-|-|TRBJ1-1
CSVSLRGNTEAFF
TGCAGCGTTTCTCTCAGGGGGAACACTGAAGCTTTCTTT